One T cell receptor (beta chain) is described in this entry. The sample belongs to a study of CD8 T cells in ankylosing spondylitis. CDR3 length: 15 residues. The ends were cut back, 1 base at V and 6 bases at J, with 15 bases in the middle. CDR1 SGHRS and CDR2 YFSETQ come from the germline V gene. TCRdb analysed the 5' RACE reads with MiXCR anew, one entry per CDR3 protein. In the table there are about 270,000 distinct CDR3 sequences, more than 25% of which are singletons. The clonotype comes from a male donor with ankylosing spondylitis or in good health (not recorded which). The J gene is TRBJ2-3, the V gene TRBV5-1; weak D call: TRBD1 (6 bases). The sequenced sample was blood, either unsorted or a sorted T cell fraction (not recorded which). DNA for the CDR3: TGCGCCAGCAGCTTGTGGGACACCGTTGGGGATACGCAGTATTTT. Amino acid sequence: CASSLWDTVGDTQYF.